These T cell receptor beta chains were read from a single sample in a study of blood T cell repertoires in COVID-19. Profiled with immunoSEQ multiplex PCR; TCRdb holds only in-frame clones, not every one. The sample includes around 340,000 clones, about 86% seen only once; the top ten take almost 3%. Specimen: peripheral blood. The source of these receptors is a man aged 25 to 40 with active or convalescent COVID-19. The CDR3 runs from the conserved cysteine through the conserved F or W. D genes are given only for firm matches. Not all rows give a size; the values are once, few, many and, for expanded clones, a class.

clone size	D gene	V gene	J gene	CDR3 protein	CDR3 DNA
NA	TRBD2	TRBV6-1	TRBJ2-3	CASSELQRGGTDTQYF	TGTGCCAGCAGTGAACTTCAGCGGGGGGGGACAGATACGCAGTATTTT
NA	NA	TRBV2	TRBJ1-5	CASRQGLRSGQPQHF	TGTGCCAGCAGGCAGGGGTTAAGATCGGGTCAGCCCCAGCATTTT
NA	NA	TRBV5-1	TRBJ1-1	CASSPAQLNTEAFF	TGCGCCAGCAGCCCTGCACAGTTGAACACTGAAGCTTTCTTT
NA	TRBD2	TRBV19	TRBJ2-5	CASSIGGTSGGQETQYF	TGTGCCAGTAGTATTGGGGGGACTAGCGGGGGCCAAGAGACCCAGTACTTC
NA	NA	TRBV23-1	TRBJ1-6	CASSQWRHSRSHSYNSPLHF	TGCGCCAGCAGTCAATGGCGACACAGCCGAAGTCACTCCTATAATTCACCCCTCCACTTT
NA	TRBD1	TRBV28	TRBJ1-1	CASRFPGTGGVAFF	TGTGCCAGCAGGTTTCCCGGGACAGGGGGAGTAGCTTTCTTT
NA	TRBD1	TRBV11-2	TRBJ2-2	CASSSQGAGTGELFF	TGTGCCAGCAGCTCACAGGGGGCAGGGACCGGGGAGCTGTTTTTT
NA	TRBD1	TRBV19	TRBJ2-2	CASSPGQGTGELFF	TGTGCCAGTAGCCCCGGACAGGGGACCGGGGAGCTGTTTTTT
NA	NA	TRBV12-3/TRBV12-4	TRBJ1-2	CASRGGYTF	TGTGCCAGCAGAGGGGGTTACACCTTC
NA	TRBD1	TRBV5-4	TRBJ2-5	CASSLPGQGGETQYF	TGTGCCAGCAGCCTGCCGGGACAGGGCGGAGAGACCCAGTACTTC
NA	TRBD2	TRBV11-2	TRBJ2-1	CASSPIAGLAPPYNEQFF	TGTGCCAGCAGCCCCATCGCGGGACTAGCGCCTCCTTACAATGAGCAGTTCTTC
few	TRBD1	TRBV18	TRBJ1-1	CASSPLPGQGTTEAFF	TGTGCCAGCTCACCCCTCCCAGGACAGGGGACCACTGAAGCTTTCTTT
once	TRBD2	TRBV6-4	TRBJ2-3	CASSERESTDTQYF	TGTGCCAGCAGTGAGCGGGAGAGCACAGATACGCAGTATTTT
NA	NA	TRBV7-6	TRBJ2-6	CASSPRALGANVLTF	TGTGCCAGCAGCCCGAGAGCGCTCGGGGCCAACGTCCTGACTTTC
NA	NA	TRBV3-1/TRBV3-2	TRBJ1-4	CASSQTGTEKLFF	TGTGCCAGCAGCCAGACCGGGACAGAAAAACTGTTTTTT
once	TRBD2	TRBV6-2/TRBV6-3	TRBJ2-7	CASSYAGGLIEQYF	TGTGCCAGCAGTTACGCGGGAGGGCTTATCGAGCAGTACTTC
few	NA	TRBV20-1	TRBJ2-7	CSASRTGTYEQYF	TGCAGTGCTAGTCGCACGGGGACCTACGAGCAGTACTTC
NA	TRBD1	TRBV12-3/TRBV12-4	TRBJ1-5	CASSSTGYQPQHF	TGTGCCAGCAGTTCGACAGGGTATCAGCCCCAGCATTTT
NA	TRBD1	TRBV27	TRBJ1-4	CASSLKGRGRLNEKLFF	TGTGCCAGCAGTTTAAAGGGCAGGGGGCGATTGAATGAAAAACTGTTTTTT
NA	NA	TRBV21-1	TRBJ1-1	CASSKAREESEAFF	TGTGCCAGCAGCAAAGCCAGGGAGGAGAGTGAAGCTTTCTTT
NA	NA	TRBV19	TRBJ1-2	CASSPPVLYGYTF	TGTGCCAGTAGTCCCCCGGTCCTCTATGGCTACACCTTC
NA	TRBD2	TRBV28	TRBJ2-5	CASRRWGEGTWTQYF	TGTGCCAGCCGTCGTTGGGGGGAGGGGACGTGGACCCAGTACTTC
NA	NA	TRBV7-2	TRBJ2-5	CASSSGQLKPQETQYF	TGTGCCAGCAGCTCCGGACAATTAAAACCCCAAGAGACCCAGTACTTC
NA	TRBD2	TRBV2	TRBJ2-1	CASLSSGTPGAQFF	TGTGCCAGCCTGAGTAGCGGGACCCCGGGGGCGCAGTTCTTC
NA	TRBD2	TRBV5-4	TRBJ2-1	CASRGEPSGRNEQFF	TGTGCCAGCAGGGGAGAGCCTAGCGGGCGAAATGAGCAGTTCTTC
NA	NA	TRBV19	TRBJ1-5	CASRAGSASNQPQHF	TGTGCCAGTCGAGCGGGCAGTGCGAGCAATCAGCCCCAGCATTTT
NA	NA	TRBV9	TRBJ2-2	CASSAFNGKGELFF	TGTGCCAGCAGCGCCTTTAACGGGAAGGGGGAGCTGTTTTTT
NA	NA	TRBV7-2	TRBJ2-5	CASSWGDSRGETQYF	TGTGCCAGCAGCTGGGGGGACTCGCGGGGCGAGACCCAGTACTTC
NA	TRBD2	TRBV5-1	TRBJ2-2	CASSFGAGEELFF	TGCGCCAGCAGCTTCGGAGCGGGAGAGGAGCTGTTTTTT
few	TRBD2	TRBV11-1	TRBJ2-7	CASSLRGGGSAYEQYF	TGTGCCAGCAGCTTACGTGGTGGCGGGAGCGCCTACGAGCAGTACTTC
few	NA	TRBV11-3	TRBJ1-2	CASSLGAGRYGYTF	TGTGCCAGCAGCTTAGGGGCAGGAAGGTATGGCTACACCTTC
NA	NA	TRBV5-1	TRBJ2-3	CASSPGATSTDTQYF	TGCGCCAGCAGCCCCGGTGCCACTAGCACAGATACGCAGTATTTT
NA	TRBD2	TRBV12-5	TRBJ2-5	CASGLVPVSGGPQETQYF	TGTGCTAGTGGTTTGGTACCGGTTAGCGGGGGTCCCCAGGAGACCCAGTACTTC
NA	TRBD2	TRBV7-2	TRBJ2-3	CASSLGRGGLDTQYF	TGTGCCAGCAGCTTAGGGCGGGGGGGCCTCGATACGCAGTATTTT
NA	TRBD2	TRBV24-1	TRBJ2-5	CATSGTSGKETQYF	TGTGCCACCAGTGGTACTAGCGGCAAAGAGACCCAGTACTTC
NA	TRBD2	TRBV10-2	TRBJ2-1	CASSYSGTTYNEQFF	TGCGCCAGCAGCTACTCCGGGACTACCTACAATGAGCAGTTCTTC
NA	TRBD1	TRBV7-9	TRBJ2-2	CASTHSDRTVGELFF	TGTGCCAGCACCCATTCGGACAGGACGGTCGGGGAGCTGTTTTTT
NA	NA	TRBV10-3	TRBJ2-5	CAIGPGVETQYF	TGTGCCATCGGACCGGGGGTCGAGACCCAGTACTTC
NA	TRBD2	TRBV7-7	TRBJ2-5	CASSPGGTRLRETQYF	TGTGCCAGCAGCCCCGGGGGGACTAGACTTAGGGAGACCCAGTACTTC
NA	NA	TRBV19	TRBJ1-1	CASSIGPGPPEAFF	TGTGCCAGTAGTATAGGCCCAGGGCCCCCTGAAGCTTTCTTT
NA	NA	TRBV5-1	TRBJ2-1	CASSLAVGTMSYNEQFF	TGCGCCAGCAGCTTGGCCGTAGGGACAATGTCCTACAATGAGCAGTTCTTC
NA	TRBD2	TRBV10-3	TRBJ2-1	CAIRGPLTSGEQFF	TGTGCCATCAGGGGGCCCCTGACTAGCGGGGAGCAGTTCTTC
NA	TRBD2	TRBV9	TRBJ2-2	CASSVRLAGDLNTGELFF	TGTGCCAGCAGCGTCCGACTAGCGGGAGACCTGAACACCGGGGAGCTGTTTTTT
NA	NA	TRBV4-1	TRBJ1-6	CASSQAGVRGLGSPLHF	TGCGCCAGCAGCCAGGCTGGGGTAAGGGGCCTTGGCTCACCCCTCCACTTT
NA	NA	TRBV7-2	TRBJ1-6	CASSLLTVASPLHF	TGTGCCAGCAGCTTACTGACAGTCGCTTCACCCCTCCACTTT
NA	TRBD2	TRBV9	TRBJ2-3	CASSSPGLAGGPADTQYF	TGTGCCAGCAGCTCCCCGGGACTAGCGGGAGGGCCCGCAGATACGCAGTATTTT